The present T cell receptor (beta chain) was sequenced within a study of shared T cell receptors in the human thymus. This clone is a singleton in its sample. The CDR3 is 14 residues long. Germline V gives CDR1 MNHNS, CDR2 SASEGT. Deletions cut 0 bases from V and 2 bases from J, with 7 bases between. Assay used: immunoSEQ multiplex PCR; TCRdb lists only in-frame clones, some missing. The sample consists of about 660,000 clones, 88% of them appearing once. Separately, the same data were catalogued under a study of human thymus T cells. That publication notes: What appeared biased in thymic and blood repertoires was the usage of V and J genes.

This receptor was identified in a boy in the first two years of life with a congenital heart defect. The J gene is TRBJ2-5, the V gene TRBV6-1; TRBD2 might be the D (6 bases). The specimen was thymocytes. The CDR3 here is CASSEAGGQETQYF. The CDR3 DNA sequence: TGTGCCAGCAGTGAAGCGGGGGGACAAGAGACCCAGTACTTC.